Listed below are T cell receptor beta chains from one sample, sequenced in a study of blood T cell repertoires in COVID-19. The method was immunoSEQ multiplex PCR; TCRdb's version includes in-frame clones alone and lacks a portion of them. The repertoire holds 300,000 to 350,000 clones, with roughly 87% as singletons. The sequenced sample consisted of peripheral blood. Source of these receptors: a young man with COVID-19, enrolled during active disease. The CDR3 runs from the conserved cysteine through the conserved F or W. The order of the fields is D gene, V gene, clone size, J gene, CDR3 DNA, CDR3 protein. D genes are given only for firm matches. Expanded clones are given a class, and other clones once, few, many or no size at all.

TRBD1	TRBV28	NA	TRBJ1-1	TGTGCCAGCAGGGGACAGGTCCTTCAAGCTTTCTTT	CASRGQVLQAFF
NA	TRBV19	NA	TRBJ2-2	TGTGCCAGTAGTATCTCGACAGGCACCGGGGAGCTGTTTTTT	CASSISTGTGELFF
NA	TRBV27	NA	TRBJ2-2	TGTGCCAGCAGTTTAAAGCCGGGAGTTACGAACACCGGGGAGCTGTTTTTT	CASSLKPGVTNTGELFF
NA	TRBV6-2/TRBV6-3	NA	TRBJ2-7	TGTGCCAGCAGTTCCTCCTTAACGTCCCAGGGTGGGAACGAGCAGTACTTC	CASSSSLTSQGGNEQYF
NA	TRBV27	NA	TRBJ2-7	TGTGCCAGCAGTAATCATTACGAGCAGTACTTC	CASSNHYEQYF
TRBD1	TRBV5-1	NA	TRBJ2-3	TGCGCCAGCAGCCCCGGGACAGGGGTAGATACGCAGTATTTT	CASSPGTGVDTQYF
NA	TRBV6-2/TRBV6-3	NA	TRBJ1-3	TGTGCCAGCAGTCGAACGGGACTGGGGCAAGGAAACACCATATATTTT	CASSRTGLGQGNTIYF
NA	TRBV27	NA	TRBJ1-2	TGTGCCAGCAGTTTAATCGGGGGATTGGATGGCTACACCTTC	CASSLIGGLDGYTF
NA	TRBV28	once	TRBJ2-7	TGTGCCAGCACCCCCCTACAGGCCCAGGTCCCCTACGAGCAGTACTTC	CASTPLQAQVPYEQYF
NA	TRBV6-5	NA	TRBJ1-1	TGTGCCAGCAGTTTGTCGCACAGGGCGAACACTGAAGCTTTCTTT	CASSLSHRANTEAFF
TRBD1	TRBV19	NA	TRBJ1-1	TGTGCCAGTAACTCTGACAGGGCTAACACTGAAGCTTTCTTT	CASNSDRANTEAFF
TRBD1	TRBV11-3	NA	TRBJ1-1	TGTGCCAGCAGCCCGGGGACAGGAAGGAACACTGAAGCTTTCTTT	CASSPGTGRNTEAFF
NA	TRBV3-1/TRBV3-2	NA	TRBJ2-6	TGTGCCAGCAGCCCCGCGCCAGGCAGCAGCTCTGGGGCCAACGTCCTGACTTTC	CASSPAPGSSSGANVLTF
NA	TRBV6-2/TRBV6-3	NA	TRBJ1-2	TGTGCCAGCAGTTCACAGGCCTATGGCTACACCTTC	CASSSQAYGYTF
TRBD1	TRBV7-3	NA	TRBJ1-2	TGTGCCAGCAGCTCGGACAGGACAACTAACTATGGCTACACCTTC	CASSSDRTTNYGYTF
NA	TRBV4-3	once	TRBJ2-1	TGCGCCAGCAGCCAAAGGGCCCCCTATCCGGGACTCCTTGAAACCGAGCAGTTCTTC	CASSQRAPYPGLLETEQFF
NA	TRBV6-5	NA	TRBJ2-2	TGTGCCAGCAGTTACTCGAGGGGGGAGCTGTTTTTT	CASSYSRGELFF
TRBD1	TRBV10-1	NA	TRBJ1-1	TGCGCCAGCAGTGACGACAGGGGACGGAGGAACACTGAAGCTTTCTTT	CASSDDRGRRNTEAFF
NA	TRBV30	NA	TRBJ2-6	TGTGCCTGGAGTGTACTTCGCTCTGGGGCCAACGTCCTGACTTTC	CAWSVLRSGANVLTF
TRBD1	TRBV9	NA	TRBJ2-5	TGTGCCAGCAGCGTAGTAGGGAACCTGGACAGGCCCCAAGAGACCCAGTACTTC	CASSVVGNLDRPQETQYF
NA	TRBV24-1	NA	TRBJ1-1	TGTGCCACCAGTATGGCTTTGAACACTGAAGCTTTCTTT	CATSMALNTEAFF
TRBD1	TRBV7-2	NA	TRBJ2-7	TGTGCCAGCAGCTTAGTCACAGGGGCGCAGTACGAGCAGTACTTC	CASSLVTGAQYEQYF
TRBD1	TRBV9	NA	TRBJ1-5	TGTGCCAGCAGCGGAGACAGGGGTGGTCAGCCCCAGCATTTT	CASSGDRGGQPQHF
NA	TRBV27	NA	TRBJ2-1	TGTGCCAGCAGGTTGGGCGCGATGCCATCCCGTGAGCAGTTCTTC	CASRLGAMPSREQFF
NA	TRBV6-4	NA	TRBJ1-6	TGTGCCAGCAGTGAAACCGGGGGACTCAATAATTCACCCCTCCACTTT	CASSETGGLNNSPLHF
NA	TRBV7-2	NA	TRBJ2-3	TGTGCCAGCAGTCCTAGCCGCTCGAGCACAGATACGCAGTATTTT	CASSPSRSSTDTQYF
NA	TRBV5-1	once	TRBJ2-1	TGCGCCAGCAGCGACGCCCTAGGTCAGTTCTTC	CASSDALGQFF
NA	TRBV28	NA	TRBJ1-3	TGTGCCAGCAGTTCCGACAGGTTTTCTTCTGGAAACACCATATATTTT	CASSSDRFSSGNTIYF